This TCR beta chain originates from a study of T cells in Graves' hyperthyroidism and ophthalmopathy (dated 2019 in TCRdb). Regarding the research as a whole: Peripheral blood samples were taken at initial diagnosis, before any treatment was given. TCR Vbeta CDR3 sequencing of 130 to 150 peripheral blood samples (roughly 41 ophthalmopathy, roughly 72 hyperthyroidism and some 17 progressor patients) is reported in the paper. The 95 to 100 discovery patients were randomly split 7:3 into training and test sets. In about 6 Graves' hyperthyroidism patients, the study also compared T-cell repertoires from thyroid tissue with T-cell repertoires from blood. To identify TCR V-J signatures that set the groups apart, the researchers used a discovery cohort of roughly 100 patients, made up of under 45 with Graves' ophthalmopathy and 57 with stable Graves' hyperthyroidism. After blood sampling, hyperthyroidism patients were treated with methimazole at a starting dose of 30 mg daily, and ophthalmopathy patients were treated with high-dose intravenous methylprednisolone. An independent validation cohort of 18 to 20 hyperthyroidism patients and more than 15 patients who later progressed to ophthalmopathy tested prospective prediction of ophthalmopathy.

The sample holds a few counts of this clonotype. The antigen this receptor binds is unknown. Per-base quality was not reported, and no clone a single base away is much larger than it. Graves' hyperthyroidism was defined as stable when no progression to ophthalmopathy occurred over 18 months of follow-up. Hyperthyroidism patients were newly diagnosed, had a disease duration of under 2 months, and were aged 18 to 65 years. Patients with uncontrolled infections, other autoimmune diseases, pregnancy or lactation were excluded. Clinical symptoms, serum thyroxine and TRAb, thyroid ultrasound, and orbital computed tomography formed the basis for the diagnoses. Ficoll-Paque density gradient centrifugation was used to isolate PBMCs from about 10 ml of fresh peripheral blood. Total RNA was extracted with Trizol reagent, and quality was checked on an Agilent 2100 Bioanalyzer. TCR beta CDR3 regions were amplified from RNA transcripts. For the first round of RT-PCR on the TCR CDR3, the HTBI primer set was used together with the Qiagen OneStep RT-PCR kit. The libraries were constructed in a second round of multiplex PCR and then size-selected and purified. Libraries were sequenced paired-end with 100 bp reads on an Illumina HiSeq2000. As for the original processing: SOAPnuke was used to process the raw data, with reads discarded if the reads contained adapters or uncalled bases, had a mean Phred below 15, or lacked an exact constant-primer or identifier match. High-quality paired reads were merged using COPE v1.2.5, and each unique nucleotide sequence was defined as a clonotype. MiTCR v1.1 was used to align the clonotypes against IMGT TRBV, TRBD and TRBJ reference segments. The analysis was restricted to V-J combinations with a frequency above 0.0001, which together covered over 99% of the repertoires. A TCS score was defined as the ratio between F50 (clonal expansion) and ExV (chaos), using BLOSUM62-based TCRdist between CDR3 peptides within each V-J. Welch's t-statistics and random forest reduced roughly 540 V-J features to some 14, which were used in a naive Bayes classifier (R e1071). TCRdb handled the public reads itself, with Q25 trimming in fastp and clone calling in MiXCR, and kept productive beta chains. For every CDR3 protein sequence, its rows merge into one entry that carries the most common genes and DNA. In this record, the V and J calls reflect TCRdb's handling and not the investigators' own analysis. The sample table holds 300,000 to 450,000 distinct CDR3 sequences, of which approximately 15% were seen once. The biggest ten clones account for approximately 11% of the sample.

Study-wide conclusions, independent of this receptor: In cross-validation, a model built on a 13 V-J signature told ophthalmopathy apart from stable hyperthyroidism with 85% to 90% sensitivity and 81% to 82% specificity, and in testing the same model reached 80%/75%. No statistical method was used to set the sample size in advance, and investigators knew the group allocation. In validation, progression to ophthalmopathy was predicted by the model with 70% to 71% sensitivity and 72% to 85% specificity, a median of roughly 6.4 months before onset. Most expanded thyroid clonotypes (frequency above 0.001) were also detected in blood, suggesting blood repertoires may reflect thyroid immune responses.

The CDR1 and CDR2 encoded by the germline V gene (reference sequence) are LNHNV and YYDKDF. V and J lose 8 bases and 0 bases, and a span of 13 bases separates them. The CDR3 contains 14 residues, cysteine and phenylalanine counted. The sequence is cut down to CDR3 DNA, 42 bases in frame from base 1. The rearranged segments are TRBV15 and TRBJ1-1; a tentative D call is TRBD1 (5 bases match). This receptor was identified in a woman in her fifties or sixties with Graves' hyperthyroidism. Sequences were obtained from blood. Here the CDR3 is given as CATSSRGLNTEAFF. The bases read TGTGCCACCTCATCCCGGGGGTTGAACACTGAAGCTTTCTTT.